This TCR beta chain is drawn from a study of Ad26.COV2.S vaccination and SARS-CoV-2 variants (dated by TCRdb to the early 2020s). Context from the whole study: Vaccine-arm donors came from COV1001, a multicentre, randomized, double-blind, placebo-controlled phase I-IIa trial of Ad26.COV2.S in healthy adults. Dosing of Ad26.COV2.S was intramuscular, at either 5x10^10 or 1x10^11 viral particles, delivered as one shot or as two shots spaced 56 days apart. TCRbeta repertoire sequencing served as the tool for gauging how specific and how broad the SARS-CoV-2-reactive T cell receptors were following Ad26.COV2.S vaccination. The TCR-sequenced set comprised around 30 samples: some 20 Ad26.COV2.S vaccine recipients, 5 placebo recipients and 8 SARS-CoV-2 convalescent individuals. Participants in the trial were split at random into five groups of five each, receiving low-dose or high-dose Ad26.COV2.S once or twice, or else placebo on both occasions. Throughout the experiments and outcome assessment, investigators stayed blinded to trial group allocation.

Concerning this clone itself: No antigen is known for it. Per-base quality was not reported, and no clone a single base away is much larger than it.

TCRbeta CDR3 regions were sequenced with the immunoSEQ Assay. After extraction, genomic DNA underwent amplification by bias-controlled multiplex PCR, followed by high-throughput sequencing. The study's processing was this. To quantify the absolute abundance of every unique TCRbeta CDR3 region, sequences were collapsed and filtered. T cell fraction was estimated by normalizing TCRbeta template counts to usable DNA, with usable DNA measured through amplification of reference genes found in all nucleated cells. Repertoire TCRs were annotated as SARS-CoV-2-specific by exact matching of V gene, CDR3 amino acid sequence and J gene to a known reactive TCR set. The reference SARS-CoV-2 TCR set was derived from MIRA and filtered for enrichment in COVID-19-positive ImmuneCODE repertoires, a step that removed public or cross-reactive TCRs. Using the MIRA antigens, annotated TCRs were further analysed by specific ORF or by position within an ORF. Breadth was defined as the number of annotated unique rearrangements divided by the total number of unique productive rearrangements, and depth was defined as the summed frequency of the annotated unique rearrangements. Two-sided Wilcoxon rank-sum tests were applied when comparing TCR breadth between groups. This is the immuneACCESS table as TCRdb keeps it, with only in-frame sequences that have V and J called. A part of the clones is gone; compared with another copy, unresolved V genes explain less than half, and the rest is unexplained. D and trimming were read from the DNA, whereas the V and J calls and clone size are those reported in that table. The sample contains over 200,000 clones, approximately 88% of them found a single time. Around 11% of the sample rests with the top ten.

In light of the paper, this sample's treatment or condition label describes: about 20 received Ad26.COV2.S at low or high dose, single or two shots; 5 received placebo; per-sample allocation not given. For vaccine and placebo recipients, repertoires were sequenced using samples collected on day 63 after the first injection. Cohort 1b enrolled 20 to 30 adults aged 18-55 years at a single site in Boston, USA, between 29 July and 7 August 2020. Ad26.COV2.S was a replication-incompetent adenovirus type 26 vector that expressed a prefusion-stabilized SARS-CoV-2 spike protein derived from the original Wuhan strain. Study-wide conclusions, independent of this receptor: After vaccination, substantial breadth of spike-specific CD8+ and CD4+ T cell responses was reported. It was noted by the authors that total T cell responses may have been underestimated by the TCR breadth and depth analyses. Vaccine and placebo recipients had comparable non-spike TCR breadth, which fits with the vaccine containing only spike. Comparing responses between vaccine doses or regimens was not something the study was powered to do. Compared with placebo recipients, Ad26.COV2.S recipients showed higher spike-specific TCR breadth (P = 0.0014).

The CDR3 holds 12 amino acids from the cysteine to the phenylalanine. The kept DNA is CDR3 alone, 36 bases in frame from the first base. The germline V gene encodes CDR1 SQVTM and CDR2 ANQGSEA. V loses 6 bases, J loses 7 bases, and the germline ends lie 13 bases apart. The sequencing here drew on peripheral blood, taken in a trial of Ad26.COV2.S vaccine versus placebo. The receptor was derived from a person between 18 and 59 years old who received the Ad26.COV2.S COVID-19 vaccine or a placebo. This chain is built from TRBV29-1 and TRBJ1-5; the D region possibly corresponds to TRBD1 (5 bases align). The DNA reads TGCAGCGTCGGGGACGCCGTCCAGCCCCAGCATTTT. Its product reads: CSVGDAVQPQHF.